This T cell receptor beta chain was sequenced in a study of T cell responses to AZD1222 COVID-19 vaccine. Broader study findings: After two AZD1222 doses, spike-specific TCR breadth and depth rose versus day 0. Of spike-specific TCRs, nearly half reportedly target regions left unmutated in variants. Spike as a whole was targeted by vaccine-associated CD4 TCRs, dominant at 160-218 and 743-854.

V was pared by 4 bases and J by 7 bases, with 7 bases of the junction left unmatched. The CDR3 is 16 amino acids. Germline-derived CDR1 and CDR2 are SGHRS and YFSETQ. As concerns this clone: Its antigen is not identified.

Using immunoSEQ multiplex PCR, the repertoire was profiled, and TCRdb retains in-frame clones only, with some absent. The sample lists 120,000 or so clones, approximately 90% occurring once. The sequencing used peripheral blood, collected 28 days after the second AZD1222 dose. The chain uses TRBV5-1 and TRBJ1-6; TRBD1 aligns across 11 bases. This receptor was obtained from an adult who received the AZD1222 COVID-19 vaccine. In nucleotides, the CDR3 is TGCGCCAGCAGCCTCCGGACAGGGGGCGGCAATTCACCCCTCCACTTT. Its translation is CASSLRTGGGNSPLHF.